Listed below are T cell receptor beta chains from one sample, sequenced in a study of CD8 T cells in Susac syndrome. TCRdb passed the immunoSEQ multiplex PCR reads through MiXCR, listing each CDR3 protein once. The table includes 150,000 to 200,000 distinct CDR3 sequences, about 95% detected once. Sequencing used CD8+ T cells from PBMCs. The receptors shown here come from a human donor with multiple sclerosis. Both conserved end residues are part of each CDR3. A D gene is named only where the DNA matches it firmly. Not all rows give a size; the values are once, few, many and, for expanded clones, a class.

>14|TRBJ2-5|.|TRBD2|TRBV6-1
CASSSGGFEETQYF
TGTGCCAGCAGCAGCGGGGGGTTTGAAGAGACCCAGTACTTC
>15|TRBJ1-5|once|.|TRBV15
CATSRDLGFNQPQHF
TGTGCCACCAGCAGAGATCTCGGGTTCAATCAGCCCCAGCATTTT
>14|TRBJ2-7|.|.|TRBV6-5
CASSYGQSAYEQYF
TGTGCCAGCAGTTACGGGCAGAGTGCCTACGAGCAGTACTTC
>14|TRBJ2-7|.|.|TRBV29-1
CSVEDQATDYEQYF
TGCAGCGTTGAAGATCAGGCCACGGACTACGAGCAGTACTTC
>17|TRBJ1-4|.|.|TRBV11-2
CASSLESGRSFDEKLFF
TGTGCCAGCAGCTTAGAATCGGGGCGTTCGTTTGATGAAAAACTGTTTTTT
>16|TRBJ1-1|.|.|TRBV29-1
CSVEDPAGALNTEAFF
TGCAGCGTTGAAGATCCGGCGGGAGCCCTGAACACTGAAGCTTTCTTT
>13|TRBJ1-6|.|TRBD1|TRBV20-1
CSAKDRAYSPLHF
TGCAGTGCTAAGGACAGGGCGTATTCACCCCTCCACTTT
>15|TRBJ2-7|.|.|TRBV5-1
CASSPNPVNHHGQYF
TGCGCCAGCAGCCCTAACCCGGTCAACCACCATGGGCAGTACTTC
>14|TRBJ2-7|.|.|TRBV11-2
CASSPRGGGYEQYF
TGTGCCAGCAGCCCTCGAGGGGGAGGATACGAGCAGTACTTC
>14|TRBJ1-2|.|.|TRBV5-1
CASSFRDPIDGYTF
TGCGCCAGCAGCTTTAGGGACCCGATAGATGGCTACACCTTC
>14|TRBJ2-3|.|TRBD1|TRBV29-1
CSAPRTGYSDTQYF
TGCAGCGCACCCCGGACAGGGTACTCAGATACGCAGTATTTT
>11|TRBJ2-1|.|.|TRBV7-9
CASSFGTLHVF
TGTGCCAGCAGCTTCGGGACCCTTCACGTCTTC
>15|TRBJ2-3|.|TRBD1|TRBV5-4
CASSPYPDRADTQYF
TGTGCCAGCAGCCCCTACCCGGACAGGGCCGATACGCAGTATTTT
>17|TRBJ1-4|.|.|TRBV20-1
CSVRDADNPTTNEKLFF
TGCAGTGTCAGGGATGCAGATAATCCAACAACTAATGAAAAACTGTTTTTT
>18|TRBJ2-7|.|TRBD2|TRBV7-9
CASGGGTSGENSPYEQYF
TGTGCCAGCGGAGGAGGGACTAGCGGGGAAAATTCGCCCTACGAGCAGTACTTC
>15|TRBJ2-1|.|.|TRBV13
CASSLRLLEVNEQFF
TGTGCCAGCAGCCTAAGGCTTTTGGAAGTCAATGAGCAGTTCTTC
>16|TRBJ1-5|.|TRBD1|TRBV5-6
CASSLAGTVNNQPQHF
TGTGCCAGCAGCTTGGCCGGGACAGTTAACAATCAGCCCCAGCATTTT
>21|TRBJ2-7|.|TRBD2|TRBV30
CAWSDPRTSGKRWGFSYEQYF
TGTGCCTGGAGCGACCCCCGGACTAGCGGGAAACGATGGGGGTTCTCCTACGAGCAGTACTTC
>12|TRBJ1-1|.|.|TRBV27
CASRRGMGLPFF
TGTGCCAGCAGACGCGGGATGGGTTTGCCTTTCTTT